There are many counts of the clone carrying this T cell receptor beta chain. Antigen specificity is unknown. In germline, CDR1 is SGHAT, CDR2 FQNNGV. Trimming cost V 0 bases and J 2 bases, with 7 bases left between them. This CDR3 comprises 14 residues. The data originate from a study of T-cell reconstitution after alpha-beta-depleted transplantation in children. Broader study findings: Hyperexpanded clones declined; after one year, newly produced T cells mostly supplied diversity. Some patients' high day-60 TCRbeta diversity was attributed to recipient cells surviving conditioning.

Using unique molecular identifiers, the investigators prepared the TCRbeta library. TCRdb re-called the PCR reads through MiXCR, storing one row per CDR3 protein. The table includes 300,000 to 400,000 distinct CDR3 sequences, about a quarter detected once. The rearrangement links TRBV11-2 to TRBJ2-5; D not certain. The clonotype was recovered from a male patient between 5 and 17 years old who had a stem cell transplant for acute lymphoblastic leukemia, so the T cells may come from the graft donor. This specimen consisted of PBMCs, mostly from graft donor cells, obtained 180 days after TCRalphabeta/CD19-depleted stem cell transplant. As DNA, the CDR3 is TGTGCCAGCAGCTTAGATTTAGGGCAAGAGACCCAGTACTTC. This encodes CASSLDLGQETQYF.